This T cell receptor (beta chain) stems from a study of early T cells in non-severe SARS-CoV-2 infection. In the study overall: Unsorted whole-blood RNA was sequenced in bulk, leaving chains unpaired. Study observations and caveats: VDJdb matching favored anti-spike CD8 responses, missing private and CD4 specificities.

Only a few counts were recorded for this clonotype. The antigen is unknown. The library protocol tagged individual cDNA molecules with unique molecular identifiers. TCRdb reprocessed the 5' RACE reads via MiXCR and lists one record per CDR3 protein. The sample gives 29,000 or so distinct CDR3 sequences, under 10% of which show up once; roughly 15% is in the top ten. The sequencing input was whole blood. This receptor was obtained from an adult who was a healthcare worker with PCR-confirmed SARS-CoV-2 infection or an uninfected control (not recorded which).

The CDR3 DNA is TGCAGTGCTATCAATGTCGGACAGCCGAGCTCCTACGAGCAGTACTTC. Its translation is CSAINVGQPSSYEQYF. The chain joins TRBV20-1 to TRBJ2-7, with D maybe TRBD1 (6 bases). Trimming left V 4 bases short and J 0 bases short, with 19 bases between. This CDR3 contains 16 residues. From germline, CDR1 is DFQATT and CDR2 SNEGSKA (reference sequence).